The rows below give T cell receptor beta chains drawn from one sample of a study of liver allograft versus peripheral blood T cells. One entry per CDR3 protein, called by TCRdb with MiXCR from the reads. The data contain some 1,200 distinct CDR3 sequences, 16% of them singletons. All receptors derive from a human patient who had a liver transplant. Some of the T cells might come from the graft donor. The CDR3 runs from the conserved cysteine through the conserved F or W. The D gene is left open where the match is weak. Size values are once, few and many counts, or a class for expanded clones, and some rows have none.

clone size,J gene,D gene,V gene,CDR3 protein,CDR3 DNA
medium-sized,TRBJ2-1,TRBD1,TRBV12-3/TRBV12-4,CASTGDRVYNEQFF,TGTGCCAGCACCGGGGACAGGGTTTACAATGAGCAGTTCTTC
large,TRBJ2-6,NA,TRBV10-3,CAISESTRSGANVLTF,TGTGCCATCAGTGAGTCAACCCGCTCTGGGGCCAACGTCCTGACTTTC
medium-sized,TRBJ1-5,NA,TRBV15,CATSRDGNQPQHF,TGTGCCACCAGCAGAGATGGTAATCAGCCCCAGCATTTT
medium-sized,TRBJ2-7,NA,TRBV28,CASSNVEISVQYEQYF,TGTGCCAGCAGTAATGTCGAGATAAGTGTCCAATACGAGCAGTACTTC
medium-sized,TRBJ2-7,NA,TRBV5-6,CASSLLEFQNEQYF,TGTGCCAGCAGCCTACTGGAGTTTCAGAACGAGCAGTACTTC
large,TRBJ1-1,NA,TRBV28,CASSLTGNMNTEAFF,TGTGCCAGCAGTTTGACAGGAAACATGAACACTGAAGCTTTCTTT
medium-sized,TRBJ2-7,NA,TRBV27,CASSLSGGYNEQYF,TGTGCCAGCAGTTTATCTGGGGGATACAACGAGCAGTACTTC
medium-sized,TRBJ2-1,NA,TRBV27,CASSLPLGGGHNEQFF,TGTGCCAGCAGTTTACCACTAGGGGGAGGACACAATGAGCAGTTCTTC
medium-sized,TRBJ1-4,NA,TRBV27,CASSLFLGGNEKLFF,TGTGCCAGCAGTTTATTTCTGGGGGGCAATGAAAAACTGTTTTTT
medium-sized,TRBJ2-1,TRBD2,TRBV30,CAWSVLGTSGSNEQFF,TGTGCCTGGAGTGTACTAGGTACTAGCGGGAGCAATGAGCAGTTCTTC
large,TRBJ1-1,NA,TRBV19,CASSTARGATEAFF,TGTGCCAGTAGTACTGCCCGAGGGGCCACTGAAGCTTTCTTT
medium-sized,TRBJ2-3,NA,TRBV6-2/TRBV6-3,CASSIRDHTDTQYF,TGTGCCAGCAGCATTAGGGACCACACAGATACGCAGTATTTT
medium-sized,TRBJ1-2,TRBD1,TRBV6-5,CASSPGTGGAYGYTF,TGTGCCAGCAGCCCGGGGACAGGGGGCGCTTATGGCTACACCTTC
large,TRBJ1-1,NA,TRBV6-1,CASSERLQGLNTEAFF,TGTGCCAGCAGTGAACGTCTACAGGGACTGAACACTGAAGCTTTCTTT
few,TRBJ1-5,NA,TRBV28,CASSFGNQPQHF,TGTGCCAGCAGTTTCGGGAATCAGCCCCAGCATTTT
medium-sized,TRBJ2-1,TRBD1,TRBV27,CATGTGSNEQFF,TGTGCCACCGGGACAGGGAGCAATGAGCAGTTCTTC
large,TRBJ2-1,TRBD2,TRBV5-4,CASTLTSGIYNEQFF,TGTGCCAGCACCCTTACTAGCGGGATCTACAATGAGCAGTTCTTC
NA,TRBJ2-5,TRBD2,TRBV27,CASRGLAGGPETQYF,TGTGCCAGCAGAGGACTAGCGGGGGGGCCAGAGACCCAGTACTTC
large,TRBJ2-3,TRBD1,TRBV6-6,CASRASGTGASDTQYF,TGTGCCAGCAGAGCATCCGGGACAGGGGCTTCAGATACGCAGTATTTT
large,TRBJ1-4,NA,TRBV6-5,CASSEGGGRLFF,TGTGCCAGCAGTGAAGGGGGGGGTCGTCTGTTTTTT
medium-sized,TRBJ1-3,NA,TRBV27,CASSFSGSSGNTIYF,TGTGCCAGCAGTTTCTCAGGGAGCTCTGGAAACACCATATATTTT
medium-sized,TRBJ2-1,TRBD2,TRBV7-9,CASSLSRGGGHEQFF,TGTGCCAGCAGCTTATCTCGCGGGGGAGGACATGAGCAGTTCTTC
medium-sized,TRBJ2-1,TRBD2,TRBV19,CASSFDPSGANEQFF,TGTGCCAGTAGTTTTGACCCTAGCGGAGCAAATGAGCAGTTCTTC
medium-sized,TRBJ2-7,TRBD1,TRBV6-6,CASSSGQGLRYEQYF,TGTGCCAGCAGCTCCGGACAGGGCCTTCGCTACGAGCAGTACTTC
few,TRBJ1-2,TRBD1,TRBV12-3/TRBV12-4,CASSLAARDRENGYTF,TGTGCCAGCAGTTTAGCGGCCCGGGACAGGGAGAATGGCTACACCTTC
NA,TRBJ2-1,TRBD2,TRBV20-1,CSAISGTSGSHEQFF,TGCAGTGCTATATCCGGGACTAGCGGGAGTCATGAGCAGTTCTTC
medium-sized,TRBJ2-1,TRBD2,TRBV7-9,CASSDGRGGLTYNEQFF,TGTGCCAGCAGTGACGGTCGGGGGGGCTTGACCTACAATGAGCAGTTCTTC
NA,TRBJ2-2,NA,TRBV7-9,CASSPLAVNTGELFF,TGTGCCAGCAGCCCTTTAGCGGTGAACACCGGGGAGCTGTTTTTT
medium-sized,TRBJ2-1,TRBD1,TRBV6-5,CASRDRGSGNEQFF,TGTGCCAGCAGAGACAGGGGTTCCGGCAATGAGCAGTTCTTC
NA,TRBJ2-1,NA,TRBV28,CASSFGGNLNEQFF,TGTGCCAGCAGTTTCGGCGGGAATCTCAATGAGCAGTTCTTC
large,TRBJ1-1,NA,TRBV27,CASSLRKAHTEAFF,TGTGCCAGCAGTTTACGGAAGGCGCACACTGAAGCTTTCTTT
medium-sized,TRBJ2-1,NA,TRBV6-1,CASSLYNEQFF,TGTGCCAGCAGTCTTTACAATGAGCAGTTCTTC
large,TRBJ2-1,TRBD2,TRBV13,CASSWAQLTSGSYNEQFF,TGTGCCAGCAGCTGGGCTCAGTTGACTAGCGGGAGCTACAATGAGCAGTTCTTC
large,TRBJ2-1,TRBD2,TRBV24-1,CATRTRRGDEQFF,TGTGCCACCCGGACTAGAAGGGGCGATGAGCAGTTCTTC
NA,TRBJ1-1,TRBD1,TRBV12-3/TRBV12-4,CASSSPIDRGWTEAFF,TGTGCCAGCAGCTCTCCCATCGACAGGGGCTGGACTGAAGCTTTCTTT
medium-sized,TRBJ1-5,TRBD1,TRBV27,CASSLAGRGRGQPQHF,TGTGCCAGCAGTTTGGCGGGTAGGGGGCGTGGACAGCCCCAGCATTTT
medium-sized,TRBJ2-2,NA,TRBV12-3/TRBV12-4,CASSSGGANTGELFF,TGTGCCAGCAGTTCTGGCGGGGCGAACACCGGGGAGCTGTTTTTT